The 14 T cell receptor beta chains below were found in one sample sequenced in a study of radiation and T cells in renal cell carcinoma. Noted time point: blood 4 weeks post-SBRT, at nephrectomy. The treatment is: 15 Gy SBRT to primary tumor, nephrectomy 4 weeks later. Sequenced by immunoSEQ multiplex PCR; TCRdb stores in-frame clones only, minus some. The profile shows over 120,000 clones, approximately 86% of them singletons. The source was blood, collected from a patient whose treatment included radiotherapy and nephrectomy. All receptors derive from a woman in her fifties or sixties with renal cell carcinoma.

Only a few counts were recorded for this clone. The chain is built from TRBV28 and TRBJ2-2, with TRBD1 as a possible D gene (7 bases). CDR1 and CDR2 from the germline V gene are MDHEN and SYDVKM. V lost 7 bases to trimming and J lost 5 bases, with 14 bases between them. This CDR3 region has 14 residues. CDR3 loop: CASIGGGATGELFF. The CDR3 nucleotides read TGTGCCAGCATCGGAGGGGGCGCGACCGGGGAGCTGTTTTTT.

The chain has TRBV19 and TRBJ1-1; 9 nucleotides agree with TRBD1. CDR3 size: 14 residues. CDR1 LNHDA and CDR2 SQIVND come from the germline V gene (reference sequence). After removal of 7 bases from V and 1 base from J, the junction contained 4 bases not matched to a gene. The CDR3 reads CASTLDRGNTEAFF. In nucleotides, the CDR3 is TGTGCCAGTACCCTGGACAGGGGGAACACTGAAGCTTTCTTT.

Only a few counts were recorded for this clone. The rearrangement links TRBV7-9 to TRBJ2-7; D remains ambiguous. Germline CDR1 reads SEHNR; CDR2 reads FQNEAQ (reference sequence). Trimming pared 2 bases from V and 6 bases from J, leaving 11 bases between. CDR3 length: 13 amino acids. Here the CDR3 DNA reads TGTGCCAGCAGCTTAAGCTCGATCTCCGAGCAGTACTTC. Its protein is CASSLSSISEQYF. Filled out from reference TRBV7-9 and TRBJ2-7, the complete variable domain reads DTGVSQNPRHKITKRGQNVTFRCDPISEHNRLYWYRQTLGQGPEFLTYFQNEAQLEKSRLLSDRFSAERPKGSFSTLEIQRTEQGDSAMYLCASSLSSISEQYFGPGTRLTVT.

This clone was counted between two and nine times. V is TRBV4-2 and J is TRBJ2-5, with 10 bases identical to TRBD2. Germline trimming cut 2 bases from V and 0 bases from J; bases unmatched to any gene: 3. Germline V gene lookup returns CDR1 LGHNA and CDR2 YNFKEQ. This CDR3 region has 16 residues. The CDR3 spells CASSQSAGGYQETQYF. The DNA for the CDR3 is TGTGCCAGCAGCCAATCAGCGGGAGGGTACCAAGAGACCCAGTACTTC.

The chain has TRBV7-2 and TRBJ2-1; possible D gene TRBD2, 6 bases. The CDR3 is 15 amino acids. Trimming shortened V by 2 bases and J by 0 bases, and 8 bases separated the two germline ends. Germline V lookup: CDR1 SGHTA, CDR2 FQGNSA. CDR3 region: CASSLIADSYNEQFF. The DNA for the CDR3 is TGTGCCAGCAGCTTAATAGCGGACTCCTACAATGAGCAGTTCTTC.

This sequence joins TRBV19 and TRBJ1-2; D uncertain. This CDR3 has 14 amino acids. The V gene lost 5 bases and the J gene lost 8 bases, with 18 bases spanning the gap. CDR1 is LNHDA, CDR2 SQIVND, per germline (reference sequence). CDR3 loop: CASSPNLDRRGYTF. The CDR3, as DNA: TGTGCCAGTAGTCCCAACCTCGACCGCCGCGGCTACACCTTC.

The gene calls are TRBV29-1 and TRBJ2-7; D uncertain. From germline, CDR1 is SQVTM and CDR2 ANQGSEA. The CDR3 runs 12 residues. The V and J ends lost 0 bases and 4 bases respectively, with 7 bases between them. CDR3 amino acids: CSVEDGRYEQYF. CDR3 sequence (DNA): TGCAGCGTTGAAGATGGACGGTACGAGCAGTACTTC.

This clone appeared a single time. The chain is built from TRBV7-2 and TRBJ2-5; weak D call: TRBD2 (6 bases). Germline CDR1 reads SGHTA; CDR2 reads FQGNSA. This CDR3 region has 14 residues. Trimming took 5 bases from V and 8 from J, leaving 18 bases between them. The CDR3: CASSPGGTLRTQYF. In DNA, the CDR3 is TGTGCCAGCAGCCCTGGGGGGACTTTGAGAACCCAGTACTTC.

This clone showed up just once. This chain links TRBV7-8 with TRBJ1-4, with D unresolved. Looked up from germline, CDR1 is SGHVS and CDR2 is FQNEAQ. Trimming took 0 bases from V and 0 from J, leaving 11 bases between them. This CDR3 is 17 amino acids long. CDR3 in amino acids: CASSLAGRSTTNEKLFF. CDR3 in DNA: TGTGCCAGCAGCTTAGCGGGCAGGTCGACAACTAATGAAAAACTGTTTTTT.

J is TRBJ2-1 and V is TRBV10-3, with 7 bases fitting TRBD2. V lost 7 bases, J lost 10 bases, and 13 bases stayed unmatched. CDR3 length: 14 amino acids. Germline V gene lookup returns CDR1 ENHRY and CDR2 SYGVKD. The CDR3 DNA follows: TGTGCCATCACGAGCGGCGGGGGACTACAGGAGCAGTTCTTC. Translated, it gives CAITSGGGLQEQFF.

The chain is built from TRBV7-2 and TRBJ1-3, with D possibly TRBD1 on 6 matching bases. Germline-derived CDR1 and CDR2 are SGHTA and FQGNSA. Between the trimmed V and J ends, which lost 5 bases and 0 bases, there was a span of 23 bases. This CDR3 region has 19 residues. The CDR3 protein is CASSQIQGPTAHSGNTIYF. CDR3 DNA sequence: TGTGCCAGCAGCCAAATACAGGGACCAACAGCCCACTCTGGAAACACCATATATTTT.

The V and J genes are TRBV10-2 and TRBJ1-5; 7 nucleotides line up with TRBD1. V shed 6 bases, J shed 1 base, and the junction held 6 bases outside the gene matches. The CDR3 extends over 15 amino acids. Germline assignment: CDR1 WSHSY and CDR2 SAAADI. This chain's CDR3 is CASRPDRLSNQPQHF. CDR3 DNA: TGCGCCAGCAGACCGGACAGGCTGAGCAATCAGCCCCAGCATTTT.

The V gene is TRBV4-1, the J gene TRBJ1-5; D might be TRBD1 (5 bases). The CDR3 runs to 13 residues. Between the trimmed V and J ends, which lost 0 bases and 13 bases, there was a span of 13 bases. Germline V gene sequence: CDR1 MGHRA, CDR2 YSYEKL. The CDR3 here is CASSQEVARAQHF. CDR3 in DNA: TGCGCCAGCAGCCAAGAGGTGGCCAGGGCTCAGCATTTT.

V and J are TRBV5-5 and TRBJ1-5; 8 bases map to TRBD1. Germline V gene lookup returns CDR1 SGHKS and CDR2 YYEKEE (reference sequence). The CDR3 has 16 amino acids. The trim removed 3 bases at V and 6 bases at J, leaving 11 bases unmatched. In nucleotides, the CDR3 is TGTGCCAGCAGCTCGGGGGGTCAGGGGACAGGTCAGCCCCAGCATTTT. Translating it yields CASSSGGQGTGQPQHF.